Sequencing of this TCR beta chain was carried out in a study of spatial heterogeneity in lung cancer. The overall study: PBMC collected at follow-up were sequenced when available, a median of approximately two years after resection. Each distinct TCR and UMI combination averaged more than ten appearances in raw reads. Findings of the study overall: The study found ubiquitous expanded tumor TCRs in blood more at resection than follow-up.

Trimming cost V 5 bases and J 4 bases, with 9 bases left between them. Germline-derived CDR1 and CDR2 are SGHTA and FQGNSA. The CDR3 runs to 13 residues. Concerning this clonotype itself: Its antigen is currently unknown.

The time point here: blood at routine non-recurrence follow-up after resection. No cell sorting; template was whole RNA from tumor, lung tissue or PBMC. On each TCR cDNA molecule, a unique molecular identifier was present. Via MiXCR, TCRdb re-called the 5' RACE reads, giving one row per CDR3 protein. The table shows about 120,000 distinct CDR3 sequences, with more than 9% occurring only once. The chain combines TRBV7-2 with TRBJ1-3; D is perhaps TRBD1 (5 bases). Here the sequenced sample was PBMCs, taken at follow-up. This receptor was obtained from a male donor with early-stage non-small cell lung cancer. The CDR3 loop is CASSTGAGNTIYF. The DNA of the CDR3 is TGTGCCAGCAGCACAGGAGCGGGAAACACCATATATTTT.